The sequence of this T cell receptor beta chain was determined in a study of blood T cell repertoires in COVID-19. Study in general: Some COVID-19 samples were acute and others convalescent; all came from the United States, Italy and Spain. T cells, B-cell-depleted T cells, or PBMCs provided the cDNA or gDNA that served as material.

Per the original data handling: Reference gene primer amplification in the assay estimated nucleated cell counts. Clones were sequenced by immunoSEQ multiplex PCR, and TCRdb holds only the in-frame ones, with some missing. Clone size and V and J calls were adopted from that table, with D and trimming inferred from the DNA. Here the sample spans approximately 210,000 clones, 80% being singletons. The study drew participants aged about 18 to 95 years from about two dozen US areas. CDR3 length equals 16 residues. V gave up 5 bases and J gave up 8 bases; unmatched junction bases: 12. Germline CDR1 is SEHNR and CDR2 is FQNEAQ (reference sequence). This clone has just a few counts.

The rearrangement uses TRBV7-9 and TRBJ1-3, with 10 positions matching TRBD1. Sample: PBMCs or T cells enriched from blood (not recorded which). The receptor was derived from a young man with acute COVID-19. The CDR3 loop reads CASSPPDRGHVDTIYF. In DNA form, the CDR3 reads TGTGCCAGCAGCCCTCCCGACAGGGGGCACGTAGACACCATATATTTT.